This T cell receptor beta chain was observed in a study of technical replicates of blood from several donors. Method: immunoSEQ multiplex PCR; TCRdb's copy keeps in-frame clones and lacks some. The repertoire consists of tens of thousands of clones, with around nine tenths occurring once and the leading ten covering 4.6%. The CDR3 runs 16 residues. Germline V lookup: CDR1 KGHSH, CDR2 LQKENI. After removal of 4 bases from V and 3 bases from J, the junction contained 9 bases not matched to a gene. Sequenced material: PBMCs. The TCR sequence derives from a human donor in good health. Some clones in this sample may be carry-over from other donors' samples. The rearrangement joins TRBV18 to TRBJ1-2; 9 bases are shared with TRBD1. In nucleotides, the CDR3 is TGTGCCAGCTCACGAGAGACAGGGGGGGACTACTATGGCTACACCTTC. It translates to CASSRETGGDYYGYTF.